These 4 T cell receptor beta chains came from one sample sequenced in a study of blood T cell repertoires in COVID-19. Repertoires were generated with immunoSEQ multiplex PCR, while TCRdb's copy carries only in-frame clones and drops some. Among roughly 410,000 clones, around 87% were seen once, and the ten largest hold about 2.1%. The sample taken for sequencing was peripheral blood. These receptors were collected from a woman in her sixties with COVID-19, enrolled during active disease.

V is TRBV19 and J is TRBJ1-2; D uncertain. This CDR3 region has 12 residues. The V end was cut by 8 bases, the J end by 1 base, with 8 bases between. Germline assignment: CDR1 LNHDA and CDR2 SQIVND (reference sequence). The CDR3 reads CASSGLNYGYTF. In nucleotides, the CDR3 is TGTGCCAGTTCCGGTCTTAACTATGGCTACACCTTC.

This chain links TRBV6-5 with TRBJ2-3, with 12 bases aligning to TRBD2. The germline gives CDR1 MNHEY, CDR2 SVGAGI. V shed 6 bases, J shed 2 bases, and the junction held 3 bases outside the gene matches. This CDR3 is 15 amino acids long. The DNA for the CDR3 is TGTGCCAGCAGAGGACTAGCGGGGAACACAGATACGCAGTATTTT. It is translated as CASRGLAGNTDTQYF.

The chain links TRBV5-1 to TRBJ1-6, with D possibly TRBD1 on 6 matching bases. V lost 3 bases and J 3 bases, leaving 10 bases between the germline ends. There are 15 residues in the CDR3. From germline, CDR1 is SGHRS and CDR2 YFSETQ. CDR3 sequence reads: CASSSATGYNSPLHF. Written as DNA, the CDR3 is TGCGCCAGCAGCTCGGCGACAGGCTATAATTCACCCCTCCACTTT.

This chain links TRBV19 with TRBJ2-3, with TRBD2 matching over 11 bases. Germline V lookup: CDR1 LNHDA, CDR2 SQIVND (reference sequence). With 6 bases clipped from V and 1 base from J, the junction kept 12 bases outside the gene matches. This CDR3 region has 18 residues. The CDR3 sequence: CASSSIAGGQVGTDTQYF. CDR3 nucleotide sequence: TGTGCCAGTAGCAGTATAGCGGGGGGGCAGGTTGGCACAGATACGCAGTATTTT.